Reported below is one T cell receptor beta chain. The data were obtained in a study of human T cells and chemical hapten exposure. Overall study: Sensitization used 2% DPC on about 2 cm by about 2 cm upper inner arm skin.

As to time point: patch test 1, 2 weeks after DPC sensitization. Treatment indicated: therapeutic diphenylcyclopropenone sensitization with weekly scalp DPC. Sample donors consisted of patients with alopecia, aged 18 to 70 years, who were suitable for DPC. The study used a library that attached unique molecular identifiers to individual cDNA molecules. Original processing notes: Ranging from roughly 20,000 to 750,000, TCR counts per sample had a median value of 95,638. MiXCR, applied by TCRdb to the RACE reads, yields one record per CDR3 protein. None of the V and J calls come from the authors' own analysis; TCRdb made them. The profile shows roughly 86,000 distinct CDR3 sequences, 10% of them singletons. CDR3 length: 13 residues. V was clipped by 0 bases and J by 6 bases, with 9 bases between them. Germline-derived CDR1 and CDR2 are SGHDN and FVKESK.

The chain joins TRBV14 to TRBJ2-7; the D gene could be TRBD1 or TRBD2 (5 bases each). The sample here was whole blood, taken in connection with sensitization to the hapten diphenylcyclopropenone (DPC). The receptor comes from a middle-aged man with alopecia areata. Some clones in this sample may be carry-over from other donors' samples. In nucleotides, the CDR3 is TGTGCCAGCAGCCAAGATCCGGGGCGCGAGCAGTACTTC. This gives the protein CASSQDPGREQYF.